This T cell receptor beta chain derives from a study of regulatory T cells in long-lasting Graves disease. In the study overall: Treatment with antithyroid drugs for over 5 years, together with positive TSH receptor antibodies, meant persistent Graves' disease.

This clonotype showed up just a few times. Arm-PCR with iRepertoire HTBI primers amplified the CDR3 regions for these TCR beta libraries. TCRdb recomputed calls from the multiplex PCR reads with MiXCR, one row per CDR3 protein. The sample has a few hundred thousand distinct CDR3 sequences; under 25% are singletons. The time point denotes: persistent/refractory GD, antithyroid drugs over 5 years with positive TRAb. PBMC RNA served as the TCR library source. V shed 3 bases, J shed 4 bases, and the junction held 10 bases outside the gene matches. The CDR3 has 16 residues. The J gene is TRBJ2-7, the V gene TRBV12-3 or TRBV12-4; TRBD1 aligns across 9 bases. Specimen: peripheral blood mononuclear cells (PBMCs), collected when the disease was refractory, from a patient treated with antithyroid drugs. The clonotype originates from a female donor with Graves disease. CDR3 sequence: CASSFRPPGQGYEQYF. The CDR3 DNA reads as TGTGCCAGCAGTTTCCGACCCCCGGGACAGGGATACGAGCAGTACTTC.